This T cell receptor (beta chain) was recovered during a study of blood T cell repertoires in COVID-19. Study background: Samples taken during acute and convalescent COVID-19 were collected in the United States, Italy and Spain.

In the authors' methods: Using reference gene primer amplification, nucleated cell counts were estimated. Sequenced by immunoSEQ multiplex PCR; TCRdb stores in-frame clones only, minus some. V and J calls and clone size are given by that table; D and trimming were obtained from the DNA. The sample yields 350,000 or so clones, about 88% seen once. Germline V gene data show CDR1 as SNHLY and CDR2 as FYNNEI. J lost 0 bases, V lost 8 bases, and 15 bases had no gene match. This CDR3 contains 17 residues. Adults between roughly 18 and 95 years of age took part from fewer than 30 US areas. The study recruited exposed participants who had met a COVID-19 case within 2 weeks before entry.

The source is a woman aged 25 to 45 who had been exposed to COVID-19. V is TRBV2 and J is TRBJ2-7; TRBD1 aligns across 8 bases. Sequenced sample: PBMCs or T cells enriched from blood (not recorded which). The CDR3 bases are TGTGCCAGCTTGCAGGGCAGGGGGCGCCTAAGCTCCTACGAGCAGTACTTC. Protein product: CASLQGRGRLSSYEQYF.